This is a list of T cell receptor beta chains from one sample in a study of blood T cell repertoires in COVID-19. Using immunoSEQ multiplex PCR, the repertoire was profiled, and TCRdb retains in-frame clones only, with some absent. The sample includes about 530,000 clones, around nine tenths seen only once; the top ten take about 8%. Source material: peripheral blood. The source of these receptors is a woman in her 50s with COVID-19, enrolled during active disease. The CDR3 runs from the conserved cysteine through the conserved F or W. Fields, in order: V gene, D gene, J gene, clone size, CDR3 DNA, CDR3 protein. D genes are given only for firm matches. Not all rows give a size; the values are once, few, many and, for expanded clones, a class.

>TRBV28|.|TRBJ1-4|.
TGTGCCAGCATCAGGGCCGTGGCTAATGAAAAACTGTTTTTT
CASIRAVANEKLFF
>TRBV5-1|TRBD2|TRBJ2-1|once
TGCGCCAGCAGCTCTAGCGGGACCTCCTACAATGAGCAGTTCTTC
CASSSSGTSYNEQFF
>TRBV6-2/TRBV6-3|.|TRBJ2-7|.
TGTGCCAGCAGTTACAAACAGGGGACTTCCTCCTACGAGCAGTACTTC
CASSYKQGTSSYEQYF
>TRBV5-1|.|TRBJ2-2|.
TGCGCCAGCACTTCCACCTCGGGGACCGGGGAGCTGTTTTTT
CASTSTSGTGELFF
>TRBV5-1|.|TRBJ1-1|.
TGCGCCAGCAGCCCGGCAAGGGGGACTGAAGCTTTCTTT
CASSPARGTEAFF
>TRBV7-2|.|TRBJ2-5|once
TGTGCCAGCAGCTTAGGTTGGACAGTACAAGAGACCCAGTACTTC
CASSLGWTVQETQYF
>TRBV19|.|TRBJ1-5|.
TGTGCCAGTAGTATAGCCCAGGGATCTAGTCAGCCCCAGCATTTT
CASSIAQGSSQPQHF
>TRBV6-5|.|TRBJ1-2|.
TGTGCCAGCAGAGGAGACTATGGCTACACCTTC
CASRGDYGYTF
>TRBV6-5|.|TRBJ1-2|.
TGTGCCAGCATCGGTAACTATGGCTACACCTTC
CASIGNYGYTF
>TRBV2|TRBD1|TRBJ1-2|.
TGTGCCAGCAGCACTACACCCGGGACAGGGGGAGGCTACACCTTC
CASSTTPGTGGGYTF
>TRBV12-3/TRBV12-4|TRBD1|TRBJ1-1|once
TGTGCCAGCAGTCTTCAGGGACAGACTGAAGCTTTCTTT
CASSLQGQTEAFF
>TRBV27|.|TRBJ1-6|once
TGTGCCAGCAGCCGGGGAGATGGTAGGAATTCACCCCTCCACTTT
CASSRGDGRNSPLHF
>TRBV3-1/TRBV3-2|TRBD2|TRBJ2-3|once
TGTGCCAGCATCGGGACTAGCGGAACAGATACGCAGTATTTT
CASIGTSGTDTQYF
>TRBV20-1|.|TRBJ1-1|.
TGCAGTGCTAGAGATGAGAATGAAGCTTTCTTT
CSARDENEAFF
>TRBV7-9|TRBD1|TRBJ1-1|.
TGTGCCAGCAGCCCTCGACAGGGTCAAGCTTTCTTT
CASSPRQGQAFF
>TRBV11-3|.|TRBJ2-1|.
TGTGCCAGCAGCCTCGGGGACTCCTACAATGAGCAGTTCTTC
CASSLGDSYNEQFF
>TRBV4-2|.|TRBJ1-2|.
TGTGCCAGCAGCCAAGAATGGCAGGGCACCTATGGCTACACCTTC
CASSQEWQGTYGYTF
>TRBV11-3|.|TRBJ2-3|.
TGTGCCAGCAGCTTAGTGAGGGCAGATACGCAGTATTTT
CASSLVRADTQYF
>TRBV5-4|TRBD2|TRBJ2-1|.
TGTGCCAGCAGCGTAGCGGGGTACTTTGGGGATGAGCAGTTCTTC
CASSVAGYFGDEQFF
>TRBV5-1|.|TRBJ1-2|.
TGCGCCAGCAGCTTGGAATTGGGAGGTGGCTATGGCTACACCTTC
CASSLELGGGYGYTF
>TRBV7-9|.|TRBJ1-1|.
TGTGCCAGCAGCTCAACAGGACCTCGGGAGTTTGAAGCTTTCTTT
CASSSTGPREFEAFF
>TRBV4-1|.|TRBJ1-1|.
TGCGCCAGCAGCCAAGAAATTTCGCGGGGAGCACCGAAAGCTTTCTTT
CASSQEISRGAPKAFF
>TRBV11-2|TRBD1|TRBJ2-7|few
TGTGCCAGCAGGTTCCCTACCCGGGACAGGGGTGTCTACGAGCAGTACTTC
CASRFPTRDRGVYEQYF
>TRBV7-9|TRBD1|TRBJ2-2|.
TGTGCCAGCAGCTTAGGCACAGGGGGCCGGGGCGGGGAGCTGTTTTTT
CASSLGTGGRGGELFF
>TRBV6-2/TRBV6-3|.|TRBJ2-7|.
TGTGCCAGCAGCCTTACAGGGTTCGAGCAGTACTTC
CASSLTGFEQYF
>TRBV5-1|.|TRBJ1-1|once
TGCGCCAGCAGCCCGGAAGGGGATTACACTGAAGCTTTCTTT
CASSPEGDYTEAFF
>TRBV7-2|.|TRBJ1-2|.
TGTGCCAGCAGCTTCGGGGGGCCCTATGGCTACACCTTC
CASSFGGPYGYTF
>TRBV7-9|.|TRBJ2-4|.
TGTGCCAGCAGCTTAGGGGAGACTAACAAAAACATTCAGTACTTC
CASSLGETNKNIQYF
>TRBV27|.|TRBJ2-1|few
TGTGCCAGCAGTTTTAACGGGGACTCGGTCTTC
CASSFNGDSVF
>TRBV5-1|.|TRBJ1-1|.
TGCGCCAGCAGCTGGTCAGGGGCTGAAGCTTTCTTT
CASSWSGAEAFF
>TRBV11-2|.|TRBJ2-7|.
TGTGCCAGCAGCCCGGAGGGGCACGAGCAGTACTTC
CASSPEGHEQYF
>TRBV28|.|TRBJ1-1|.
TGTGCCAGCAGTTTGGGGGCAGGGGTCGTGGCTTTCTTT
CASSLGAGVVAFF
>TRBV2|TRBD2|TRBJ2-7|.
TGTGCCAGCAACGCGGGGAGGGTCTACGAGCAGTACTTC
CASNAGRVYEQYF
>TRBV5-1|TRBD1|TRBJ2-7|.
TGCGCCAGCAGCCCGGGACAGCCTTCCGTCTACGAGCAGTACTTC
CASSPGQPSVYEQYF
>TRBV6-1|.|TRBJ1-5|.
TGTGCCAGCAGTGGCTCGGCGGGGGACCTCTATAGCAATCAGCCCCAGCATTTT
CASSGSAGDLYSNQPQHF
>TRBV3-1/TRBV3-2|.|TRBJ1-2|.
TGTGCCAGCAGCCTAAGGGGAAAACAGGGAGTAGGCTACACCTTC
CASSLRGKQGVGYTF
>TRBV30|TRBD1|TRBJ1-2|.
TGTGCCTGGACCCCGGGACAGAACTATGGCTACACCTTC
CAWTPGQNYGYTF